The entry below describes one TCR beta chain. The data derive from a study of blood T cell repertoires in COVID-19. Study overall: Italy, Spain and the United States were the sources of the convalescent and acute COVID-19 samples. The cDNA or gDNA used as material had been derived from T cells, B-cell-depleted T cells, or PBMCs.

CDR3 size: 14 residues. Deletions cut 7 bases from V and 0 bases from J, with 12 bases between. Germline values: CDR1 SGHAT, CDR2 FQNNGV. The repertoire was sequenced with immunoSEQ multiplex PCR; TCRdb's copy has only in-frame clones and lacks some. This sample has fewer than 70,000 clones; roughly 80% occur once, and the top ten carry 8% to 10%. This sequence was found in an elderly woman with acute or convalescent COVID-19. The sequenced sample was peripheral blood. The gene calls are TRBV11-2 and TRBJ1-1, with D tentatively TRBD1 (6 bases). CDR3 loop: CASIETGLNTEAFF. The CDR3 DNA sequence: TGTGCCAGCATCGAGACAGGATTGAACACTGAAGCTTTCTTT.